This TCR beta chain comes out of a study of post-analysis software for immune sequencing data. Study observations and caveats: Significantly lower normalized Chao1 diversity was found in patients with multiple sclerosis relative to controls.

TCR beta cDNA libraries included unique molecular identifiers. Researchers reported 520,000 or so cDNA molecules coming from roughly 0.93 to 9.6 million T cells. MiXCR was run by TCRdb on the PCR reads, yielding one entry per CDR3 protein. This sample carries roughly 600,000 distinct CDR3 sequences, around 47% of them seen once, and the ten largest clones take under 2%. As to this clonotype: Antigen: not known.

The sample comprised blood. This receptor was obtained from a girl aged 10-17 years with multiple sclerosis.

The CDR3 loop reads CASSSGVSNEQFF. The CDR3 bases are TGTGCCAGCAGTTCGGGAGTTTCCAATGAGCAGTTCTTC. The chain links TRBV12-3 or TRBV12-4 to TRBJ2-1; D might be TRBD2 (6 bases). The CDR3 contains 13 residues. The germline V and J ends were trimmed by 4 bases and 6 bases, with 10 bases remaining between them.